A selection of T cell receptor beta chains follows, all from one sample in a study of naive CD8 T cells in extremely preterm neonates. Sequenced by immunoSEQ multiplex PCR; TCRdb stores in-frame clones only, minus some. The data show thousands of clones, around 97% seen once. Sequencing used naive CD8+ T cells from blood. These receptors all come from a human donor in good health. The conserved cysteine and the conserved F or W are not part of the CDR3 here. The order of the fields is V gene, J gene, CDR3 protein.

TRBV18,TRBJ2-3,ASSPNREGWTDTQY
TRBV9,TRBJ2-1,ASSAGLAGNNEQF
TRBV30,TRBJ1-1,AWSVGGTEAF
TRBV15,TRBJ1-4,ATSRDVRWGEKLF
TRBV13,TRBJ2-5,ASSSGLAGLQETQY
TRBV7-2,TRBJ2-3,ASREDRVADTQY
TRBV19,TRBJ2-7,ASSMLDRGGRAYEQY
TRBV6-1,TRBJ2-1,ASSEAERHLRNSYFEQF
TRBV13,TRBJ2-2,ASSEGYLSTGELF
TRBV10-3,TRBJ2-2,ATRTGGNTGELF
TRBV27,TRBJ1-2,ASSYQGKGGYT
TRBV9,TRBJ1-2,ASSARGGYT
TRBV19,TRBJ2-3,ASSTEAGITDTQY
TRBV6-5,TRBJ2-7,ASSYSSGTLYEQY
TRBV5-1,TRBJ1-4,ASSPQAGGRYLDEKLF
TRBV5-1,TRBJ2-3,ASDSGGMRDTQY
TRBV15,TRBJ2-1,ATSRDRGGRADEQF
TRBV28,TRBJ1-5,ASSRTGGSNQPQH
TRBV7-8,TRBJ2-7,ASSSSGGTYEQY
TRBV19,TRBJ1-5,ASTAWDRNQPQH
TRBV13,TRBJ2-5,ASSPEVTQETQY
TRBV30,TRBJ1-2,AWSAWTATSNYGYT
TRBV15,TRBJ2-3,ATAGGVSTDTQY
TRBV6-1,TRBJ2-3,ASSGVGTETRDTQY
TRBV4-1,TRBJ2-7,ASSQEPGLDSREQY
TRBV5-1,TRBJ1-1,ASSSGSTSMNTEAF
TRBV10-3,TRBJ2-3,AISESSPSLTDTQY